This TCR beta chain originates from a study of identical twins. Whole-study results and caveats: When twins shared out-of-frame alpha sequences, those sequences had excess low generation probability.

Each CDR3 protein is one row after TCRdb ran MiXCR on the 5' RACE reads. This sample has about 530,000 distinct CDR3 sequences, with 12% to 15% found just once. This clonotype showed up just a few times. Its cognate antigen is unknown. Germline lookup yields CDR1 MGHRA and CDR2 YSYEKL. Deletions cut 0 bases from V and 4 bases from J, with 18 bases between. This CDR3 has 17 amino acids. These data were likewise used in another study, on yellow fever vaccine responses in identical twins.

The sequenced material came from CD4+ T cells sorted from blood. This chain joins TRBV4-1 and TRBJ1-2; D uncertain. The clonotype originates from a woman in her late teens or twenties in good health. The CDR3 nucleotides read TGCGCCAGCAGCCAAGACTCTGTTGGAGGAGGTAGCTATGGCTACACCTTC. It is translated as CASSQDSVGGGSYGYTF.